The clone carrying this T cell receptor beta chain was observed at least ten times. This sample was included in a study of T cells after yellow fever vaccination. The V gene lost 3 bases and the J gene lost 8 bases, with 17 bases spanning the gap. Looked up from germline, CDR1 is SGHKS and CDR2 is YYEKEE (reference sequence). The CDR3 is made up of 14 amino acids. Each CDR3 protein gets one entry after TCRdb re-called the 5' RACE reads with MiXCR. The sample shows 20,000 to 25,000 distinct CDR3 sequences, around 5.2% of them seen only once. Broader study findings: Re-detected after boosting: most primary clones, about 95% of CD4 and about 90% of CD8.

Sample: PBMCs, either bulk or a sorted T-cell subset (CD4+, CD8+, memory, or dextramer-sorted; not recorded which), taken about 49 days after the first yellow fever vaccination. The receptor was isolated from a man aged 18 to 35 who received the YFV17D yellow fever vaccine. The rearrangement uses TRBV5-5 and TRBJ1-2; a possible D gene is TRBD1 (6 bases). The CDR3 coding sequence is TGTGCCAGCAGCTCGGAACAGGGATGGCGGGGCTACACCTTC. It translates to CASSSEQGWRGYTF.